This T cell receptor beta chain was recovered during a study of blood T cell repertoires in COVID-19. Study overall: Acute and convalescent COVID-19 specimens originated in the United States, Italy and Spain.

In the source study's methods: Nucleated cell number was recorded as an estimate derived from reference gene primer amplification. The protocol was immunoSEQ multiplex PCR, while the TCRdb copy is restricted to in-frame clones and leaves out a portion. D and trimming come from the DNA, and the V and J calls and clone size come from that table. Of some 21,000 clones in the sample, under 90% were seen once. This CDR3 has 15 amino acids. Germline trimming cut 5 bases from V and 5 bases from J; bases unmatched to any gene: 10. The germline V gene has CDR1 SGHAT and CDR2 FQNNGV. The sample consisted of peripheral blood. The source of this sequence is a middle-aged man with active COVID-19. This rearrangement joins TRBV11-2 to TRBJ2-5; 8 nucleotides align to TRBD2. The CDR3: CASSAIGSGVETQYF. CDR3 coding DNA: TGTGCCAGCAGCGCCATTGGTAGCGGGGTGGAGACCCAGTACTTC.